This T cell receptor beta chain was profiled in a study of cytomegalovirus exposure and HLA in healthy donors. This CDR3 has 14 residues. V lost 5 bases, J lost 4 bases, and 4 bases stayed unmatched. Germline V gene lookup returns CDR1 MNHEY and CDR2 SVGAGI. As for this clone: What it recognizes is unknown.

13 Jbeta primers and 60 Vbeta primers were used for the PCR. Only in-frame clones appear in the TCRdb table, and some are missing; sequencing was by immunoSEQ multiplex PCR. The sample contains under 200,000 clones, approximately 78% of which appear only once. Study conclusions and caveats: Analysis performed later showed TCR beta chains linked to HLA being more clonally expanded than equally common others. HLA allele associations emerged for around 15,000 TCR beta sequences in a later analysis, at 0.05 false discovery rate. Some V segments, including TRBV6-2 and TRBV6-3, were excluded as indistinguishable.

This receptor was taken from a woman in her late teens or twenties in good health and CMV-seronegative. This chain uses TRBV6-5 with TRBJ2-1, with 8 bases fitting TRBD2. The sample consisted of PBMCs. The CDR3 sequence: CASSNPGGYNEQFF. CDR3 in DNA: TGTGCCAGCAGTAACCCGGGAGGGTACAATGAGCAGTTCTTC.